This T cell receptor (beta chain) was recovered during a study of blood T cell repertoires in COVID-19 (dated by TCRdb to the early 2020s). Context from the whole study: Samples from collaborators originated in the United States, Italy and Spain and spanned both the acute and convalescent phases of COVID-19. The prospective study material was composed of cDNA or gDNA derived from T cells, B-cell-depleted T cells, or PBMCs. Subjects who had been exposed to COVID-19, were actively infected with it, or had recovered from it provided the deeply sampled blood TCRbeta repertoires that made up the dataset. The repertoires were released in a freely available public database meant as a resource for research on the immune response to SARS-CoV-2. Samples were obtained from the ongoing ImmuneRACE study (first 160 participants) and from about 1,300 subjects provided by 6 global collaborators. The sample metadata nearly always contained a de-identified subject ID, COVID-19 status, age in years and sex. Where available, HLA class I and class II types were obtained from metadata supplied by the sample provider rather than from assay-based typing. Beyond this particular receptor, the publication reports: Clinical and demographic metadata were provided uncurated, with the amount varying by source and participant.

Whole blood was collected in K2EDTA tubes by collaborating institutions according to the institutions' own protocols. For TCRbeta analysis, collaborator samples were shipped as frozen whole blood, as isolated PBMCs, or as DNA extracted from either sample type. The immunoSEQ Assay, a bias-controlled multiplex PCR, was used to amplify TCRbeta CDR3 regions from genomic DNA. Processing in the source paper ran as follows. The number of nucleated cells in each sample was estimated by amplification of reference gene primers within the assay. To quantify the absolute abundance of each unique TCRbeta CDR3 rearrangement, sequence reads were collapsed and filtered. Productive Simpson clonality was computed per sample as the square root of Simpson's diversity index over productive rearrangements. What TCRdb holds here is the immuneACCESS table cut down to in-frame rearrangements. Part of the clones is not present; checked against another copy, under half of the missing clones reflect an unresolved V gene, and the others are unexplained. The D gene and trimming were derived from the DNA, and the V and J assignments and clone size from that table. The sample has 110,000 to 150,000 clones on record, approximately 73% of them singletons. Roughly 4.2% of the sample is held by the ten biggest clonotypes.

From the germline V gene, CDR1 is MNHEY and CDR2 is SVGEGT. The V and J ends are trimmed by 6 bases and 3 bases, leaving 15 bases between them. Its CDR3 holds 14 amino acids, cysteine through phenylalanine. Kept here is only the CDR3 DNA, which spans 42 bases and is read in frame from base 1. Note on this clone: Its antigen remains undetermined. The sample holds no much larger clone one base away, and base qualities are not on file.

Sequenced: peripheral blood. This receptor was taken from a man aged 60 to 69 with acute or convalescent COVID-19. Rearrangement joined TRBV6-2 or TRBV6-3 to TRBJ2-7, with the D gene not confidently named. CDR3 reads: CASSTPMAVYEQYF. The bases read TGTGCCAGCAGCACTCCCATGGCGGTCTACGAGCAGTACTTC.